These 6 T cell receptor beta chains were all obtained from the same sample, sequenced in a study of blood T cells in healthy people across ages. Then a second PCR, running roughly 7 to 11 cycles, was carried out with a sample-barcoded 5' primer and a J-beta primer mix. TCRdb reanalysed the 5' RACE reads using MiXCR and keeps one entry per CDR3 protein. The top ten hold 40% to 50% of the sample, which has hundreds of thousands of distinct CDR3 sequences, roughly 50% seen once. Sequencing was done on a sample of blood. These receptors all stem from a man older than 75 in good health.

This clonotype was found many times. This chain uses TRBV6-1 with TRBJ1-2; perhaps TRBD1 as D (6 bases). Germline lookup yields CDR1 MNHNS and CDR2 SASEGT. Trimming pared 4 bases from V and 1 base from J, leaving 13 bases between. The CDR3 consists of 15 residues. Written as DNA, the CDR3 is TGTGCCAGCAGTGGAATAGGGGGGAATAACTATGGCTACACCTTC. Translation: CASSGIGGNNYGYTF.

J is TRBJ1-1 and V is TRBV2; D uncertain. This CDR3 region has 13 residues. Trimming left V 1 base short and J 4 bases short, with 7 bases between. The germline CDR1 and CDR2 sequences are SNHLY and FYNNEI. CDR3 in amino acids: CASSEEGSTEAFF. The CDR3, as DNA: TGTGCCAGCAGTGAAGAGGGATCCACTGAAGCTTTCTTT. Filled out from reference TRBV2 and TRBJ1-1, the complete variable domain reads EPEVTQTPSHQVTQMGQEVILRCVPISNHLYFYWYRQILGQKVEFLVSFYNNEISEKSEIFDDQFSVERPDGSNFTLKIRSTKLEDSAMYFCASSEEGSTEAFFGQGTRLTVV.

This rearrangement joins TRBV29-1 to TRBJ1-2; D perhaps matches TRBD1 (5 bases). CDR1 and CDR2 (germline): SQVTM, ANQGSEA. Between the trimmed V and J ends, which lost 1 base and 4 bases, there was a span of 16 bases. CDR3 length: 15 residues. This CDR3 reads CSVEGLTGTLYGYTF. CDR3 nucleotide sequence: TGCAGCGTTGAAGGGCTCACCGGGACCCTCTATGGCTACACCTTC.

The V gene is TRBV28, the J gene TRBJ2-7; D unclear. The germline gives CDR1 MDHEN, CDR2 SYDVKM. CDR3 length: 13 amino acids. Trimming cost V 6 bases and J 3 bases, with 12 bases left between them. In DNA, the CDR3 is TGTGCCAGCAGGGATTATCTGGACTACGAGCAGTACTTC. Protein product: CASRDYLDYEQYF.

The chain couples TRBV6-5 to TRBJ2-6, with 9 bases matching TRBD1. J was trimmed by 4 bases and V by 5 bases; bases with no gene match: 6. Germline CDR1 and CDR2: MNHEY and SVGAGI. CDR3 length: 16 residues. Written as DNA, the CDR3 is TGTGCCAGCAGTCTACAGGGGGCGAAAGGGGCCAACGTCCTGACTTTC. Amino acids: CASSLQGAKGANVLTF.

The CDR3 DNA reads as TGTGCCAGCAGCCCAGGGACTAGAGGTGATACGCAGTATTTT. It codes for CASSPGTRGDTQYF. The rearrangement links TRBV7-2 to TRBJ2-3; TRBD2 aligns across 8 bases. Germline V lookup: CDR1 SGHTA, CDR2 FQGNSA. The CDR3 loop spans 14 amino acids. With V trimmed by 5 bases and J by 6 bases, 7 bases remained unmatched.